This TCR beta chain originates from a study of T cell repertoires in cytomegalovirus infection. Regarding the study as a whole: CMV-specific TCR beta clonotypes restricted by HLA-C dominated the ex vivo response.

This clonotype was observed at least ten times. Its antigen is still unknown. TCRdb called the reads again in MiXCR, with one record for every CDR3 protein. Here the sample spans 570,000 or so distinct CDR3 sequences, under 45% being singletons. The source is a human donor in good health (CMV status not recorded). Some clones in this sample may be carry-over from other donors' samples. Sequenced here: cultured PBMCs, sampled from culture after CMV antigen stimulation.

CDR3: CASSLADRDLYNEQFF. CDR3 nucleotide sequence: TGTGCCAGCAGCTTAGCCGACCGGGACCTTTACAATGAGCAGTTCTTC. V gene TRBV7-2 combines with J gene TRBJ2-1, with D perhaps matching TRBD1 or TRBD2 (5 bases each). This CDR3 contains 16 residues. In germline, CDR1 is SGHTA, CDR2 FQGNSA. The V end was cut by 0 bases, the J end by 4 bases, with 13 bases between.